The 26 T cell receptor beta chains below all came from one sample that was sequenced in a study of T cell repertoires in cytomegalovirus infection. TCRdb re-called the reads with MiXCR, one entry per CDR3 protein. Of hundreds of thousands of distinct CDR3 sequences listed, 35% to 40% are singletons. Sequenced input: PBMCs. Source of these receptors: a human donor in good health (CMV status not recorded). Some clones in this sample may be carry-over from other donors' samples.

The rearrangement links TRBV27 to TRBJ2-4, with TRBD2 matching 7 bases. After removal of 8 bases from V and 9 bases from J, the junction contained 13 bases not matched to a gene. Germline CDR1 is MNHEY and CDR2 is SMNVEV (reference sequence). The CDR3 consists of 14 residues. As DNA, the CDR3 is TGTGCCAGCCGCCTTATTTCGACTAGCAGCATTCAGTACTTC. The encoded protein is CASRLISTSSIQYF.

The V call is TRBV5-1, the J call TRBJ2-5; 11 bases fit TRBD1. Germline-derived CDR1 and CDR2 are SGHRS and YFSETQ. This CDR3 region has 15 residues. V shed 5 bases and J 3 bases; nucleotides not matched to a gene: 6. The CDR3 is CASSRTGGGEETQYF. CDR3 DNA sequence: TGCGCCAGCAGTCGGACAGGGGGCGGAGAAGAGACCCAGTACTTC.

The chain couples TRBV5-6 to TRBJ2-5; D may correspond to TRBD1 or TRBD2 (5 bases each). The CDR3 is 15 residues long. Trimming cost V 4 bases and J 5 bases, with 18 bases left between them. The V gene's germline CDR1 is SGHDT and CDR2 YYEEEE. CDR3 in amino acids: CASSAVTGTLETQYF. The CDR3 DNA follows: TGTGCCAGCAGCGCGGTTACCGGGACGTTGGAGACCCAGTACTTC. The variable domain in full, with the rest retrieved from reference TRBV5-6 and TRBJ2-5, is DAGVTQSPTHLIKTRGQQVTLRCSPKSGHDTVSWYQQALGQGPQFIFQYYEEEERQRGNFPDRFSGHQFPNYSSELNVNALLLGDSALYLCASSAVTGTLETQYFGPGTRLLVL.

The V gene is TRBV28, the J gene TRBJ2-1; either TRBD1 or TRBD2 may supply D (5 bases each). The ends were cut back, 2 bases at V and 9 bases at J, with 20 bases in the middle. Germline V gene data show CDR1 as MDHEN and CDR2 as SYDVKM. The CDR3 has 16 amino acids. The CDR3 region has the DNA TGTGCCAGCAGTTTACCCAACGGGGCTAAAGGTGCTGAGCAGTTCTTC. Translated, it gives CASSLPNGAKGAEQFF.

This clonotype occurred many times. CDR3 DNA: TGTGCCATCAGTGAGACAGGGGGTAGCAATCAGCCCCAGCATTTT. Protein product: CAISETGGSNQPQHF. The chain joins TRBV10-3 to TRBJ1-5; 8 nucleotides align to TRBD1. V shed 2 bases, J shed 0 bases, and the junction held 0 bases outside the gene matches. The CDR3 has 15 amino acids. The germline CDR1 and CDR2 sequences are ENHRY and SYGVKD.

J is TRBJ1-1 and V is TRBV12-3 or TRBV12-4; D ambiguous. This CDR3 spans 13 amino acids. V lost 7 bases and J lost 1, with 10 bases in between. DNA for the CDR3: TGTGCCAGCAATGAGGGCGGGAACACTGAAGCTTTCTTT. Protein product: CASNEGGNTEAFF.

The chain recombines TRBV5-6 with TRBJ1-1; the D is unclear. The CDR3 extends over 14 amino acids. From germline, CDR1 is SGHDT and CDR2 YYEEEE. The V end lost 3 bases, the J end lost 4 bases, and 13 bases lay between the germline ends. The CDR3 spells CASSSFLRATEAFF. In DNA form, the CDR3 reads TGTGCCAGCAGCTCCTTCCTCCGGGCCACTGAAGCTTTCTTT.

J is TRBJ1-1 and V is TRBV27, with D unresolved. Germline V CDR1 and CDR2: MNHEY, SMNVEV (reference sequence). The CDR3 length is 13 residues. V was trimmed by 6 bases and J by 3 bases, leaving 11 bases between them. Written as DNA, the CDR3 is TGTGCCAGCAGCTCTCAACTACACACTGAAGCTTTCTTT. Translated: CASSSQLHTEAFF.

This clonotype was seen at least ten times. This CDR3 reads CASSLGGWGGNTEAFF. As DNA, the CDR3 is TGTGCCAGCAGTCTGGGTGGTTGGGGAGGGAACACTGAAGCTTTCTTT. The chain couples TRBV28 to TRBJ1-1; no reliable D call. V was clipped by 5 bases and J by 1 base, with 17 bases between them. Germline assignment: CDR1 MDHEN and CDR2 SYDVKM. This CDR3 region has 16 residues. Full variable domain (missing parts from reference TRBV28 and TRBJ1-1): DVKVTQSSRYLVKRTGEKVFLECVQDMDHENMFWYRQDPGLGLRLIYFSYDVKMKEKGDIPEGYSVSREKKERFSLILESASTNQTSMYLCASSLGGWGGNTEAFFGQGTRLTVV.

Here the CDR3 DNA reads TGTGCCATCAGTGAGTCGTTCAGGGACAGTACAGATACGCAGTATTTT. Translation gives CAISESFRDSTDTQYF. The J gene is TRBJ2-3, the V gene TRBV10-3; 7 positions match TRBD1. The CDR3 loop spans 16 amino acids. Germline assignment: CDR1 ENHRY and CDR2 SYGVKD. J lost 3 bases, V lost 0 bases, and 6 bases had no gene match.

The DNA of the CDR3 is TGTGCCAGCAGTCCCTCGGGACTAGTTTACAATGAGCAGTTCTTC. This encodes CASSPSGLVYNEQFF. The rearrangement joins TRBV28 to TRBJ2-1; 8 nucleotides line up with TRBD2. There are 15 residues in the CDR3. Per the germline V gene, CDR1 is MDHEN and CDR2 is SYDVKM. The V and J ends lost 5 bases and 4 bases, in that order; junction bases with no gene match: 7.

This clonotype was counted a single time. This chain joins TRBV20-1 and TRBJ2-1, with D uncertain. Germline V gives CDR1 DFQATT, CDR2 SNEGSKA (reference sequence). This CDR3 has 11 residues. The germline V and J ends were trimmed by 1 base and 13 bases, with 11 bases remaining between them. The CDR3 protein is CSARVAGSQFF. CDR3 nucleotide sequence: TGCAGTGCTAGAGTCGCCGGGTCACAGTTCTTC.

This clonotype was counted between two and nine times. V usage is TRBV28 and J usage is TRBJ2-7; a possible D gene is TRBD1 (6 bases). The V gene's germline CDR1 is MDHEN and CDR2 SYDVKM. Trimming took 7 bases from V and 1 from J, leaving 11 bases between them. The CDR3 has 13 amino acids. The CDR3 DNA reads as TGTGCCAGCAAGGGGGTAGTGTCCTACGAGCAGTACTTC. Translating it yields CASKGVVSYEQYF.

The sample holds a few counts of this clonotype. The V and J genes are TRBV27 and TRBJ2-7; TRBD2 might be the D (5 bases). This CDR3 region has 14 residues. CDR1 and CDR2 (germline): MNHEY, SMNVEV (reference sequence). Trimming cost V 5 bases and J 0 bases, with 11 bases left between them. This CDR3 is CASSQDSLSYEQYF. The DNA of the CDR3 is TGTGCCAGCAGTCAGGACTCACTCTCCTACGAGCAGTACTTC.

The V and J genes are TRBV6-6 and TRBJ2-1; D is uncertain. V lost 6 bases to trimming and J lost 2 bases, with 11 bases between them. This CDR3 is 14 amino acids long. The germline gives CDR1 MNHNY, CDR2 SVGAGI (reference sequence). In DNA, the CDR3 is TGTGCCAGCAGACCCGACATCACCTACAATGAGCAGTTCTTC. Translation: CASRPDITYNEQFF.

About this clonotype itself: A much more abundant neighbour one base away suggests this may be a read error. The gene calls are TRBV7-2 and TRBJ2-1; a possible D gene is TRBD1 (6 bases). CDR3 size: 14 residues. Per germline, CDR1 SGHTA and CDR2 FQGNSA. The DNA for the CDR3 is TGTGCCAGCAGCTTAACAGGGTCCTACAATGAGCATTTCTTC. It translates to CASSLTGSYNEHFF.

CDR3 sequence: CASSSPIAGDFYEQYF. CDR3 DNA sequence: TGTGCCAGCAGCTCCCCCATAGCGGGGGACTTCTACGAGCAGTACTTC. The genes are TRBV7-9 and TRBJ2-7; TRBD2 matches at 9 bases. The CDR3 contains 16 residues. Trimming removed 4 bases from V and 3 bases from J; junction bases left unmatched: 10. The V gene's germline CDR1 is SEHNR and CDR2 FQNEAQ (reference sequence).

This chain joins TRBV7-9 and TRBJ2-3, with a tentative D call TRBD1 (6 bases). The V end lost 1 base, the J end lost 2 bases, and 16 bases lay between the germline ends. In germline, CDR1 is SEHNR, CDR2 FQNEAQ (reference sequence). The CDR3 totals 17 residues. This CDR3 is CASSLVGRTAHTDTQYF. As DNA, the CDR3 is TGTGCCAGCAGCTTAGTCGGACGGACAGCTCACACAGATACGCAGTATTTT. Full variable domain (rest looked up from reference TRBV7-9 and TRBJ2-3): DTGVSQNPRHKITKRGQNVTFRCDPISEHNRLYWYRQTLGQGPEFLTYFQNEAQLEKSRLLSDRFSAERPKGSFSTLEIQRTEQGDSAMYLCASSLVGRTAHTDTQYFGPGTRLTVL.

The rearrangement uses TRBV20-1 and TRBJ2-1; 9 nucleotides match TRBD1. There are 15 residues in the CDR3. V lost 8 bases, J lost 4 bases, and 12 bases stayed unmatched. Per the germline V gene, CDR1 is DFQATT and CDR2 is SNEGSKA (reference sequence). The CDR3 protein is CSCSLPGQGYNEQFF. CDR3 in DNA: TGCAGTTGCTCTCTGCCGGGACAGGGTTACAATGAGCAGTTCTTC.

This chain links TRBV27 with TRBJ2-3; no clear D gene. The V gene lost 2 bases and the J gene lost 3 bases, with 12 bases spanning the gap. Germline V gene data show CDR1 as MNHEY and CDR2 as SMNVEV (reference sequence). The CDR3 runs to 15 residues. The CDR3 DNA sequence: TGTGCCAGCAGTTTAAGGGCCTACTATACAGATACGCAGTATTTT. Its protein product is CASSLRAYYTDTQYF.

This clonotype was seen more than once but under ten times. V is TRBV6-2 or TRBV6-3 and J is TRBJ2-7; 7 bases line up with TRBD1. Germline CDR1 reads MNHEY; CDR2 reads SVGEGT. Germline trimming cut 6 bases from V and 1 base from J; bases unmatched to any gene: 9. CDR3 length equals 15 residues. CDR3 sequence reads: CASSSPRDSSYEQYF. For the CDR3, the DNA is TGTGCCAGCAGCTCTCCCCGGGACAGTTCCTACGAGCAGTACTTC.

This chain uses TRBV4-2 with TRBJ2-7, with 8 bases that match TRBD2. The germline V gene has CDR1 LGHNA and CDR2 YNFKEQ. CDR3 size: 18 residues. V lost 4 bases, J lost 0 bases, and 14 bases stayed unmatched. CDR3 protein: CASSPEPSGSGSSYEQYF. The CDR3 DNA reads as TGTGCCAGCAGCCCGGAACCTTCGGGGAGCGGGAGCTCCTACGAGCAGTACTTC.

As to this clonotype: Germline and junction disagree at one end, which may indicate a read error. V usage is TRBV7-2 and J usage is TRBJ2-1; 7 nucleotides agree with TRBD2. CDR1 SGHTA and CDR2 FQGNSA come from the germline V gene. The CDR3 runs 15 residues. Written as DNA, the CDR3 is TGTGCCATCAGCTTAGCGCGGGGGTCCTACAATGAGCAGTTCTTC. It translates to CAISLARGSYNEQFF.

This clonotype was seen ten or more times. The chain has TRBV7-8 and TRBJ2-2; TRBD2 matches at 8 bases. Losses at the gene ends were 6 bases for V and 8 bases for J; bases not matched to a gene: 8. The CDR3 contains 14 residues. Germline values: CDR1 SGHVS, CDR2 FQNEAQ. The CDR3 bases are TGTGCCAGCAGTAAACCGGGACTAGTGGGGGAGCTGTTTTTT. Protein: CASSKPGLVGELFF.

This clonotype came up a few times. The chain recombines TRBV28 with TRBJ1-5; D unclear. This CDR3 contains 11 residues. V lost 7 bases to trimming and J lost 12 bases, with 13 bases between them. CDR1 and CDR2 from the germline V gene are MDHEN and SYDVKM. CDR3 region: CASTERRIQHF. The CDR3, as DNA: TGTGCCAGCACTGAAAGAAGGATCCAGCATTTT.

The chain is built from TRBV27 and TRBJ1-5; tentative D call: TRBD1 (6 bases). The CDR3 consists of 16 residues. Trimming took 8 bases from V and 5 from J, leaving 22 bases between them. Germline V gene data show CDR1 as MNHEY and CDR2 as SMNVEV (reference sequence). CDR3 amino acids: CASRSTSLRGHQPQHF. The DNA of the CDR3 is TGTGCCAGCCGTTCTACGAGCCTCAGGGGCCATCAGCCCCAGCATTTT.